The clone carrying this T cell receptor beta chain was recorded only once. In the authors' workflow: Counts of nucleated cells, estimated from reference gene primer amplification, were obtained. The method was immunoSEQ multiplex PCR; TCRdb's version includes in-frame clones alone and lacks a portion of them. The D gene and trimming were derived from the DNA, and the V and J assignments and clone size from that table. The data contain some 180,000 clones, approximately 80% of them seen just once; the ten biggest clones take up 6.9%. The V segment lost 7 bases and the J segment 6 bases; nucleotides outside the gene matches: 8. This CDR3 has 15 residues. Germline V gene lookup returns CDR1 MNHNY and CDR2 SVGAGI (reference sequence). These data belong to a study of blood T cell repertoires in COVID-19. Study in general: PBMCs, B-cell-depleted T cells, or T cells were the source of the cDNA or gDNA that made up the material.

Sequenced: peripheral blood. The sequence derives from a man in his 60s with acute or convalescent COVID-19. The chain has TRBV6-6 and TRBJ1-6; TRBD1 matches 8 bases. The CDR3 bases are TGTGCCAGCAATGACCCGGGACAGGCTAATTCACCCCTCCACTTT. This translates into CASNDPGQANSPLHF.